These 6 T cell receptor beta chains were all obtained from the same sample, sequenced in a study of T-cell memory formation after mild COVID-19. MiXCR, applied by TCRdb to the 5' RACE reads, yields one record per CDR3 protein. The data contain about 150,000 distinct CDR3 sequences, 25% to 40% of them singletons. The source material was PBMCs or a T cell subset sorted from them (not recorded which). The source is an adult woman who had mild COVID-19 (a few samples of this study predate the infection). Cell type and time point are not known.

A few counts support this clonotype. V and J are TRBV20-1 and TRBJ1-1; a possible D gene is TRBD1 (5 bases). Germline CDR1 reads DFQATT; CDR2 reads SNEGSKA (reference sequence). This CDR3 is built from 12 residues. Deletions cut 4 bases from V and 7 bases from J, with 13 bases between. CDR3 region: CSAMGHRDEAFF. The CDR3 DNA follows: TGCAGTGCTATGGGGCATCGAGATGAAGCTTTCTTT.

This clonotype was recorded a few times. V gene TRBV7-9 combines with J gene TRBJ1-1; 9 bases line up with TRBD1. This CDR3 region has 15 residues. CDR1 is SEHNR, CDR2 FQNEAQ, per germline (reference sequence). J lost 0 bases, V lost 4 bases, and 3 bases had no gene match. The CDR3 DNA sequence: TGTGCCAGCAGCTCTGGGACAGGGATGAACACTGAAGCTTTCTTT. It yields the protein CASSSGTGMNTEAFF.

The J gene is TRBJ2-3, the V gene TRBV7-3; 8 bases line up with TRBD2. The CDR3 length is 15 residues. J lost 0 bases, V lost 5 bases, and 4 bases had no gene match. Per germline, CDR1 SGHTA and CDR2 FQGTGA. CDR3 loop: CASSPSSGSTDTQYF. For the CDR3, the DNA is TGTGCCAGCAGCCCCTCTAGCGGGAGCACAGATACGCAGTATTTT. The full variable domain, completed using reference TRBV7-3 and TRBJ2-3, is GAGVSQTPSNKVTEKGKYVELRCDPISGHTALYWYRQSLGQGPEFLIYFQGTGAADDSGLPNDRFFAVRPEGSVSTLKIQRTERGDSAVYLCASSPSSGSTDTQYFGPGTRLTVL.

The chain's CDR3 is CASRAQISTDTQYF. Here the CDR3 DNA reads TGTGCCAGCAGGGCACAGATTAGCACAGATACGCAGTATTTT. The chain recombines TRBV12-3 or TRBV12-4 with TRBJ2-3; D gene uncertain. The CDR3 sequence is 14 residues long. V lost 6 bases and J 0 bases, leaving 10 bases between the germline ends.

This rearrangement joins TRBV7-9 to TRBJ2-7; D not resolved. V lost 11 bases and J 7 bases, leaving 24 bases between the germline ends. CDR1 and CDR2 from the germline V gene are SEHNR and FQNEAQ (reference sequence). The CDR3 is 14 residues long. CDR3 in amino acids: CAVTAHVREGEQYF. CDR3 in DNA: TGTGCCGTAACCGCCCATGTTAGGGAAGGTGAGCAGTACTTC.

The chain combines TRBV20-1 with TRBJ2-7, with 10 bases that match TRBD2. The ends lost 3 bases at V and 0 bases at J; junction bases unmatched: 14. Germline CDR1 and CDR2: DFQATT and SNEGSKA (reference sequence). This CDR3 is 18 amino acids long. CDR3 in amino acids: CSASSATGTSDYSYEQYF. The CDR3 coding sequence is TGCAGTGCTAGTAGTGCAACCGGGACTAGCGACTACTCCTACGAGCAGTACTTC.